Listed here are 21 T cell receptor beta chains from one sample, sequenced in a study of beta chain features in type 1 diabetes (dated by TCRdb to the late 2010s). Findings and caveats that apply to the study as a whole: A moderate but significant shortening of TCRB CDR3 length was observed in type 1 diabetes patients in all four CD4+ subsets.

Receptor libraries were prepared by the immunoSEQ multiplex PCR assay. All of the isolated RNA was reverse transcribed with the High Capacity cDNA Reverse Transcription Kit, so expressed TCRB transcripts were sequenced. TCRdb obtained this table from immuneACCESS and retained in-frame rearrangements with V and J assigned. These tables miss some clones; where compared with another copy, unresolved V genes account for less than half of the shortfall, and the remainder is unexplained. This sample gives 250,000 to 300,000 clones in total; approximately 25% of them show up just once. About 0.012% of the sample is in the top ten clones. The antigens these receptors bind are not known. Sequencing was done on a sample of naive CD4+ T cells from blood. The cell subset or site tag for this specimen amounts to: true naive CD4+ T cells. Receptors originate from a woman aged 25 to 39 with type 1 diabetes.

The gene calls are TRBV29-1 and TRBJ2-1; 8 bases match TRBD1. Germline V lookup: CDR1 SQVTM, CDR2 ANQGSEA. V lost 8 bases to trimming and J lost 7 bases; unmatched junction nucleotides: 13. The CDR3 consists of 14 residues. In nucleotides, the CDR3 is TGCAGCACCCGAACGGACAGGGTGGCGAATGAGCAGTTCTTC. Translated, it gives CSTRTDRVANEQFF.

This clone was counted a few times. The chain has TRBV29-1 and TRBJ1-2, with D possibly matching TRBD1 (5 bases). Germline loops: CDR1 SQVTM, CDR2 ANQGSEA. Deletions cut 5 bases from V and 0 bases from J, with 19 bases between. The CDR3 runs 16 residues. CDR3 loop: CSVLYRSANTNYGYTF. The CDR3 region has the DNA TGCAGCGTTCTCTACAGGAGCGCAAACACTAACTATGGCTACACCTTC. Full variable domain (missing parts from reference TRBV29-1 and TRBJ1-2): SAVISQKPSRDICQRGTSLTIQCQVDSQVTMMFWYRQQPGQSLTLIATANQGSEATYESGFVIDKFPISRPNLTFSTLTVSNMSPEDSSIYLCSVLYRSANTNYGYTFGSGTRLTVV.

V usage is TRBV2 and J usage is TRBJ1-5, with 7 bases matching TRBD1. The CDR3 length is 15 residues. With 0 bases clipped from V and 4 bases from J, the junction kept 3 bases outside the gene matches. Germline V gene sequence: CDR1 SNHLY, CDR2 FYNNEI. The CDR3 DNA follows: TGTGCCAGCAGTGAAGCACGGGGACAGAATCAGCCCCAGCATTTT. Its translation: CASSEARGQNQPQHF. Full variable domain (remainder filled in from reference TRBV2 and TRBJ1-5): EPEVTQTPSHQVTQMGQEVILRCVPISNHLYFYWYRQILGQKVEFLVSFYNNEISEKSEIFDDQFSVERPDGSNFTLKIRSTKLEDSAMYFCASSEARGQNQPQHFGDGTRLSIL.

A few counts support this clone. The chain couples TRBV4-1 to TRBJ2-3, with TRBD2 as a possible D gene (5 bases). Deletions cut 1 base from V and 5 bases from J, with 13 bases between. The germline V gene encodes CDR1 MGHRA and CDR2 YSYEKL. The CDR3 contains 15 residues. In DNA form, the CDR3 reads TGCGCCAGCAGCCAAGGGACTTCCGGACGAGATACGCAGTATTTT. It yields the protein CASSQGTSGRDTQYF.

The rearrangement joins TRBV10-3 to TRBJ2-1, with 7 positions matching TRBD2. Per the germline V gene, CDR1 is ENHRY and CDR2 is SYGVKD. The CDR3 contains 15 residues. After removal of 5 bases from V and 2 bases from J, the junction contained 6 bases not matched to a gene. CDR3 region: CAISPPAGTYNEQFF. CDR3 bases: TGTGCCATCAGTCCTCCAGCGGGGACCTACAATGAGCAGTTCTTC.

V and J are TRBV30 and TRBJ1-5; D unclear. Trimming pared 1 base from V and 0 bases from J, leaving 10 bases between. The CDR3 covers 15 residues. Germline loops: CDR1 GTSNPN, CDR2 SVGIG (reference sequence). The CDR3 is CAWSEVGDSNQPQHF. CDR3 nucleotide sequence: TGTGCCTGGAGTGAAGTCGGGGATAGCAATCAGCCCCAGCATTTT.

The CDR3 is CASSGRQAYGYTF. CDR3 in DNA: TGTGCCAGCAGCGGTCGACAGGCCTATGGCTACACCTTC. This chain connects TRBV9 to TRBJ1-2; D is possibly TRBD1 (6 bases). Germline V gene data show CDR1 as SGDLS and CDR2 as YYNGEE. V lost 3 bases to trimming and J lost 4 bases, with 10 bases between them. The CDR3 is made up of 13 amino acids.

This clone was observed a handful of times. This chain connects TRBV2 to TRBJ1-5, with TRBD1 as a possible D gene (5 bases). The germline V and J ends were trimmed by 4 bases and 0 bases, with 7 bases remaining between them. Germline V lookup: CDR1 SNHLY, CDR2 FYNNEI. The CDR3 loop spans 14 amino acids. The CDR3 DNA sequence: TGTGCCAGCAGTGCAGGGAATAGCAATCAGCCCCAGCATTTT. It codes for CASSAGNSNQPQHF.

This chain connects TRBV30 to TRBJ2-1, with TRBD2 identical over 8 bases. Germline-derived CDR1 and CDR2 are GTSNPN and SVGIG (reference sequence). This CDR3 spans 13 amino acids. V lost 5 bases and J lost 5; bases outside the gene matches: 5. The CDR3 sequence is CAWETSANNEQFF. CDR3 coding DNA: TGTGCCTGGGAGACTAGCGCTAACAATGAGCAGTTCTTC.

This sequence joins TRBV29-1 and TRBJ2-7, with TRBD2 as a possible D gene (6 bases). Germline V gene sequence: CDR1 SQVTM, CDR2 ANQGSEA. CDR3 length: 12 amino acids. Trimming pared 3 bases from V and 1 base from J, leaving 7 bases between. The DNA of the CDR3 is TGCAGCGTTGATGGGGGGTCCTACGAGCAGTACTTC. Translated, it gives CSVDGGSYEQYF.

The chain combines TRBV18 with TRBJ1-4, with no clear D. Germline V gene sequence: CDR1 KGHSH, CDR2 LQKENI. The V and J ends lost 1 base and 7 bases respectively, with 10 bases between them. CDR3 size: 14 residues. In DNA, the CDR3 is TGTGCCAGCTCACCACTACTTGGTCCTGAAAAACTGTTTTTT. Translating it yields CASSPLLGPEKLFF.

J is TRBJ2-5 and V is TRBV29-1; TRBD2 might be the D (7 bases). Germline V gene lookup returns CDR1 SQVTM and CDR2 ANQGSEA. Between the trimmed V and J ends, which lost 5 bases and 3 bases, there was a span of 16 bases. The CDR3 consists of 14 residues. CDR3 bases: TGCAGCGTTTTTCTGTCGGGGGGCGAAGAGACCCAGTACTTC. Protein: CSVFLSGGEETQYF.

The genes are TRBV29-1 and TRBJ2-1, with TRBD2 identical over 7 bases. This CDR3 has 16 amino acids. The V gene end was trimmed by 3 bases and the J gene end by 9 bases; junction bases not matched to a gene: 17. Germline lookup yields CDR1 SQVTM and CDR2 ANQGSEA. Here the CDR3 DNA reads TGCAGCGTTGATCGAGCTGGCGGGAGTTTTGACAGTGAGCAGTTCTTC. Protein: CSVDRAGGSFDSEQFF.

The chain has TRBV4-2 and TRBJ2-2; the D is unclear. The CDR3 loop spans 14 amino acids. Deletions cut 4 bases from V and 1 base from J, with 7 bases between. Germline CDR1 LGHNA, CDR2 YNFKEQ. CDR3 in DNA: TGTGCCAGCAGCCTCGACTGGAACACCGGGGAGCTGTTTTTT. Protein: CASSLDWNTGELFF.

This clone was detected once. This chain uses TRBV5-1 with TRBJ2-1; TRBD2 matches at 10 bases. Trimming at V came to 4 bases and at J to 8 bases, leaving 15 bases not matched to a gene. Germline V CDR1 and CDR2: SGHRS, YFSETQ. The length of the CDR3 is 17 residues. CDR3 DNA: TGCGCCAGCAGCGCGGGACCAGCGGGAGGGTCGATGTATGAGCAGTTCTTC. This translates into CASSAGPAGGSMYEQFF. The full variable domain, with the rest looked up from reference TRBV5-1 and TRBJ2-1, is KAGVTQTPRYLIKTRGQQVTLSCSPISGHRSVSWYQQTPGQGLQFLFEYFSETQRNKGNFPGRFSGRQFSNSRSEMNVSTLELGDSALYLCASSAGPAGGSMYEQFFGPGTRLTVL.

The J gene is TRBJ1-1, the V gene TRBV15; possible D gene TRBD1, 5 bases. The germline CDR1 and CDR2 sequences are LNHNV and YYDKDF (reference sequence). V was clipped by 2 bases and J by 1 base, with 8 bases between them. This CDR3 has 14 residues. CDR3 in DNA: TGTGCCACCAGCAGAAGACAGACGAACACTGAAGCTTTCTTT. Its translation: CATSRRQTNTEAFF.

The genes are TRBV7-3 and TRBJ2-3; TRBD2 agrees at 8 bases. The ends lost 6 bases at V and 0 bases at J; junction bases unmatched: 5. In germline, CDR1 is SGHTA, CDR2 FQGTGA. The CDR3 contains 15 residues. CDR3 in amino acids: CASSYSGTSTDTQYF. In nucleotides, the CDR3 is TGTGCCAGCAGTTATAGCGGGACTAGCACAGATACGCAGTATTTT.

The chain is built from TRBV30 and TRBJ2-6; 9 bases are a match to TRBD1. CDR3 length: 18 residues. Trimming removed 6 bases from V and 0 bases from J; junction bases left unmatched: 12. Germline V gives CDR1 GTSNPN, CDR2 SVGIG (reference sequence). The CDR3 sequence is CACWLGQGKDSGANVLTF. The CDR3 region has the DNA TGTGCCTGTTGGCTTGGACAGGGGAAGGACTCTGGGGCCAACGTCCTGACTTTC.

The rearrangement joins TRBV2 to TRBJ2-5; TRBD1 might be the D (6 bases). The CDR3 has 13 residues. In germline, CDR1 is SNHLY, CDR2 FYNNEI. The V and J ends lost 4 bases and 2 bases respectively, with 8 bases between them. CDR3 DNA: TGTGCCAGCAGTGCACAGGGTCAAGAGACCCAGTACTTC. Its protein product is CASSAQGQETQYF.

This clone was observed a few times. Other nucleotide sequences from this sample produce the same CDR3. Here the CDR3 reads CSARTGYGYTF. In nucleotides, the CDR3 is TGCAGTGCTAGAACGGGATATGGCTACACCTTC. The chain is built from TRBV20-1 and TRBJ1-2; D unclear. V dropped 2 bases and J dropped 5 bases, with 6 bases sitting between them. CDR3 size: 11 residues. In germline, CDR1 is DFQATT, CDR2 SNEGSKA (reference sequence).

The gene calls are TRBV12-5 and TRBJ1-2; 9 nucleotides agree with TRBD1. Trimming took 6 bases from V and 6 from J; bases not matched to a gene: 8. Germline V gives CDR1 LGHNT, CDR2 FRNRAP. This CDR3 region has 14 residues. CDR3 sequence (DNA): TGTGCTAGTGGCAGGGCGGACAGGGGCAATGGCTACACCTTC. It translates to CASGRADRGNGYTF.